Presented here are 21 T cell receptor beta chains from one specimen sequenced in a study of T cell changes during pregnancy in multiple sclerosis. Using immunoSEQ multiplex PCR, the repertoire was profiled, and TCRdb retains in-frame clones only, with some absent. This sample yields some 66,000 clones, of which about 91% are seen a single time; less than 6% belongs to the top ten. The sequencing here drew on CD8+ T cells from peripheral blood mononuclear cells, taken before pregnancy. All receptors come from a female donor with multiple sclerosis, enrolled in a pregnancy study.

The chain couples TRBV5-5 to TRBJ1-4; 8 bases map to TRBD1. Germline assignment: CDR1 SGHKS and CDR2 YYEKEE (reference sequence). The V segment lost 4 bases and the J segment 8 bases; nucleotides outside the gene matches: 10. This CDR3 contains 15 residues. The CDR3 bases are TGTGCCAGCAGCGTGTCCGGGACAGGAGGGGAAAAACTGTTTTTT. This encodes CASSVSGTGGEKLFF. The whole variable domain, remainder taken from reference TRBV5-5 and TRBJ1-4, is DAGVTQSPTHLIKTRGQQVTLRCSPISGHKSVSWYQQVLGQGPQFIFQYYEKEERGRGNFPDRFSARQFPNYSSELNVNALLLGDSALYLCASSVSGTGGEKLFFGSGTQLSVL.

This clone is a singleton in its sample. The chain combines TRBV7-8 with TRBJ1-2; 7 bases match TRBD1. V trimming: 4 bases; J trimming: 7 bases; junction bases outside the gene matches: 6. The germline gives CDR1 SGHVS, CDR2 FQNEAQ. The CDR3 totals 13 residues. The CDR3 is CASSSSNRGGYTF. The CDR3 DNA follows: TGTGCCAGCAGCTCCTCAAACAGGGGTGGCTACACCTTC.

A few counts support this clone. V usage is TRBV11-2 and J usage is TRBJ1-6, with 8 bases fitting TRBD1. Looked up from germline, CDR1 is SGHAT and CDR2 is FQNNGV. With V trimmed by 5 bases and J by 10 bases, 7 bases remained unmatched. The CDR3 length is 14 residues. The CDR3 region has the DNA TGTGCCAGCAGCCCCGGACAGGGAGGATCACCCCTCCACTTT. As protein: CASSPGQGGSPLHF.

V and J are TRBV7-9 and TRBJ1-2, with a possible D match to TRBD1 (6 bases). The CDR3 contains 14 residues. CDR1 and CDR2 (germline): SEHNR, FQNEAQ (reference sequence). V was cut by 5 bases and J by 2 bases, with 12 bases left in between. The CDR3 region is CASSETGQNYGYTF. CDR3 nucleotides: TGTGCCAGCAGCGAGACCGGACAGAACTATGGCTACACCTTC. Combining the CDR3 with reference TRBV7-9 and TRBJ1-2 gives the whole variable domain DTGVSQNPRHKITKRGQNVTFRCDPISEHNRLYWYRQTLGQGPEFLTYFQNEAQLEKSRLLSDRFSAERPKGSFSTLEIQRTEQGDSAMYLCASSETGQNYGYTFGSGTRLTVV.

The V call is TRBV2, the J call TRBJ2-5; maybe TRBD2 (5 bases). Germline values: CDR1 SNHLY, CDR2 FYNNEI. The V end lost 11 bases, the J end lost 2 bases, and 15 bases lay between the germline ends. The CDR3 sequence is 13 residues long. The CDR3 DNA sequence: TGTGCCGGTCCCGGGGAGATACAAGAGACCCAGTACTTC. Encoded protein: CAGPGEIQETQYF.

The chain is built from TRBV13 and TRBJ2-2; D might be TRBD2 (5 bases). The CDR3 contains 13 residues. The germline V gene has CDR1 PRHDT and CDR2 FYEKMQ (reference sequence). The V end lost 0 bases, the J end lost 6 bases, and 5 bases lay between the germline ends. CDR3 in amino acids: CASSLGSAGELFF. The CDR3 DNA reads as TGTGCCAGCAGCTTAGGTAGCGCCGGGGAGCTGTTTTTT.

This chain uses TRBV6-1 with TRBJ1-2; possible D gene TRBD1, 6 bases. The CDR3 spans 11 residues. With 11 bases removed from V and 7 bases from J, the gap between germline ends came to 14 bases. Germline V gene sequence: CDR1 MNHNS, CDR2 SASEGT. The CDR3 coding sequence is TGTGCCTCCGCCCAGGGGTCTGGCTACACCTTC. Residues: CASAQGSGYTF.

This chain joins TRBV18 and TRBJ2-5, with 7 nucleotides matching TRBD1. Germline-derived CDR1 and CDR2 are KGHSH and LQKENI. Losses at the gene ends were 2 bases for V and 2 bases for J; bases not matched to a gene: 5. The CDR3 consists of 15 residues. CDR3 nucleotides: TGTGCCAGCTCACCAGCCACAGGGGTACAAGAGACCCAGTACTTC. Amino acids: CASSPATGVQETQYF.

The table lists this clone with a count of one. This chain uses TRBV2 with TRBJ2-5; TRBD2 aligns across 15 bases. From germline, CDR1 is SNHLY and CDR2 FYNNEI. The CDR3 runs to 15 residues. The trim removed 5 bases at V and 5 bases at J, leaving 3 bases unmatched. The CDR3 spells CASSWTSGGEETQYF. CDR3 sequence (DNA): TGTGCCAGCAGTTGGACTAGCGGGGGGGAGGAGACCCAGTACTTC. Variable domain in full (rest from reference TRBV2 and TRBJ2-5): EPEVTQTPSHQVTQMGQEVILRCVPISNHLYFYWYRQILGQKVEFLVSFYNNEISEKSEIFDDQFSVERPDGSNFTLKIRSTKLEDSAMYFCASSWTSGGEETQYFGPGTRLLVL.

The chain links TRBV9 to TRBJ1-1; TRBD1 matches 7 bases. CDR1 SGDLS and CDR2 YYNGEE come from the germline V gene. With V trimmed by 4 bases and J by 1 base, 10 bases remained unmatched. The CDR3 is made up of 16 amino acids. The CDR3 DNA is TGTGCCAGCAGCCCGGTCCCTAAGGGGGCGAACACTGAAGCTTTCTTT. Amino acids: CASSPVPKGANTEAFF.

The V and J genes are TRBV9 and TRBJ1-1, with unresolved D. V dropped 4 bases and J dropped 3 bases, with 10 bases sitting between them. The CDR3 sequence is 13 residues long. Germline CDR1 is SGDLS and CDR2 is YYNGEE. In DNA, the CDR3 is TGTGCCAGCAGCCAGGAAGGTGACACTGAAGCTTTCTTT. Translating it yields CASSQEGDTEAFF.

This clone turned up a few times. This chain links TRBV27 with TRBJ2-2; D is unclear. There are 14 residues in the CDR3. Germline V CDR1 and CDR2: MNHEY, SMNVEV (reference sequence). V was trimmed by 7 bases and J by 6 bases, leaving 15 bases between them. The CDR3 coding sequence is TGTGCCAGCACCCCATCGATAGTTTCCGGGGAGCTGTTTTTT. It specifies CASTPSIVSGELFF.

V and J are TRBV4-2 and TRBJ1-1; the D is unclear. Germline V gene data show CDR1 as LGHNA and CDR2 as YNFKEQ. This CDR3 has 16 amino acids. Trimming took off 2 bases at V and 5 bases at J, with 18 bases between the two ends. The CDR3 reads CASSQKAASSGTEAFF. The DNA for the CDR3 is TGTGCCAGCAGCCAAAAGGCCGCTTCCTCGGGGACTGAAGCTTTCTTT.

The sample holds one count of this clone. The rearrangement joins TRBV30 to TRBJ1-5, with D perhaps matching TRBD1 (5 bases). Germline CDR1 is GTSNPN and CDR2 is SVGIG (reference sequence). The length of the CDR3 is 11 residues. V gave up 2 bases and J gave up 7 bases, with 6 bases separating them. The CDR3 sequence is CAWSQGQPQHF. CDR3 DNA: TGTGCCTGGAGTCAGGGCCAGCCCCAGCATTTT.

J is TRBJ2-3 and V is TRBV27; the D is unclear. The CDR3 loop spans 12 amino acids. With 5 bases removed from V and 3 bases from J, the gap between germline ends came to 6 bases. The V gene's germline CDR1 is MNHEY and CDR2 SMNVEV (reference sequence). The CDR3, as DNA: TGTGCCAGCAGTGCACTAACAGATACGCAGTATTTT. Translated: CASSALTDTQYF.

V gene TRBV11-2 combines with J gene TRBJ1-3, with D unclear. CDR3 size: 11 residues. V was clipped by 4 bases and J by 4 bases, with 2 bases between them. The V gene's germline CDR1 is SGHAT and CDR2 FQNNGV. The CDR3 DNA follows: TGTGCCAGCAGCTCAGGAAACACCATATATTTT. It yields the protein CASSSGNTIYF.

This chain joins TRBV6-5 and TRBJ1-2, with 7 bases matching TRBD1. Germline-derived CDR1 and CDR2 are MNHEY and SVGAGI. V shed 7 bases, J shed 4 bases, and the junction held 6 bases outside the gene matches. The CDR3 has 13 amino acids. DNA of the CDR3: TGTGCCAGCACCCAAGGGACAGTCTATGGCTACACCTTC. As protein: CASTQGTVYGYTF.

The chain employs TRBV30 and TRBJ1-1; maybe TRBD1 (5 bases). Germline V CDR1 and CDR2: GTSNPN, SVGIG (reference sequence). With 3 bases removed from V and 3 bases from J, the gap between germline ends came to 14 bases. This CDR3 is built from 14 residues. As DNA, the CDR3 is TGTGCCTGGAGGTGGGGGGGGGAGGACACTGAAGCTTTCTTT. Protein product: CAWRWGGEDTEAFF.

This chain connects TRBV2 to TRBJ1-6; D gene unclear. There are 11 residues in the CDR3. The germline gives CDR1 SNHLY, CDR2 FYNNEI. V was shortened by 8 bases and J by 6 bases, with 5 bases between the two germline ends. The CDR3 sequence: CASRGNSPLHF. In nucleotides, the CDR3 is TGTGCCAGCCGGGGTAATTCACCCCTCCACTTT.

The chain is built from TRBV7-8 and TRBJ1-4, with D perhaps TRBD1 (5 bases). Trimming removed 3 bases from V and 3 bases from J, with 14 bases in between. This CDR3 spans 16 amino acids. Germline CDR1 reads SGHVS; CDR2 reads FQNEAQ. This chain's CDR3 is CASSFTSRAANEKLFF. The CDR3, as DNA: TGTGCCAGCAGCTTTACGTCCAGGGCGGCTAATGAAAAACTGTTTTTT.

This chain joins TRBV4-1 and TRBJ2-1, with 7 bases matching TRBD2. The germline V gene encodes CDR1 MGHRA and CDR2 YSYEKL. This CDR3 spans 15 amino acids. With 2 bases clipped from V and 2 bases from J, the junction kept 3 bases outside the gene matches. CDR3 protein: CASSQIGGTYNEQFF. The CDR3 DNA follows: TGCGCCAGCAGCCAAATCGGGGGGACCTACAATGAGCAGTTCTTC.